One and the same sample provided the 5 T cell receptor beta chains below, sequenced in a study of cytomegalovirus exposure and HLA in healthy donors. Both 60 Vbeta primers and 13 Jbeta primers went into the PCR. Libraries were prepared by immunoSEQ multiplex PCR; TCRdb keeps only in-frame clonotypes and omits some of them. The sample carries around 150,000 clones, roughly three quarters recorded once. Sequenced material: PBMCs. All receptors come from a woman between 45 and 65 years old in good health and CMV-seronegative.

CDR3: CASSQGQGSQTEAFF. The CDR3 DNA follows: TGTGCCAGCAGCCAGGGACAGGGAAGTCAAACTGAAGCTTTCTTT. The chain links TRBV4-2 to TRBJ1-1; TRBD1 matches 9 bases. The junction had 7 bases not matched to a gene; V was cut back by 3 bases and J by 5 bases. The CDR3 is made up of 15 amino acids. The germline V gene encodes CDR1 LGHNA and CDR2 YNFKEQ.

This clone was seen once. This chain connects TRBV5-1 to TRBJ1-5; D is unclear. Germline values: CDR1 SGHRS, CDR2 YFSETQ. The V end lost 2 bases, the J end lost 0 bases, and 9 bases lay between the germline ends. The CDR3 totals 15 residues. CDR3 protein: CASSLSGDSNQPQHF. CDR3 in DNA: TGCGCCAGCAGCTTATCCGGGGATAGCAATCAGCCCCAGCATTTT.

The V call is TRBV5-4, the J call TRBJ1-1; D may be TRBD1 (5 bases). From germline, CDR1 is SGHNT and CDR2 YYREEE (reference sequence). V was pared by 1 base and J by 5 bases, with 12 bases between. This CDR3 region has 14 residues. This CDR3 is CASSLWGGGTEAFF. The DNA of the CDR3 is TGTGCCAGCAGCTTGTGGGGCGGGGGAACTGAAGCTTTCTTT.

The CDR3 sequence is CASSLSPNRVGEQYF. The CDR3 bases are TGCGCCAGCAGCTTGAGCCCTAACAGGGTCGGCGAGCAGTACTTC. The V gene is TRBV5-1, the J gene TRBJ2-7; a weak D match, TRBD1 (6 bases). In germline, CDR1 is SGHRS, CDR2 YFSETQ. The V and J ends lost 1 base and 6 bases respectively, with 17 bases between them. The CDR3 runs 15 residues.

This clone is a singleton in its sample. The chain recombines TRBV18 with TRBJ1-2; 10 positions agree with TRBD1. Germline CDR1 KGHSH, CDR2 LQKENI. The CDR3 sequence is 16 residues long. J was trimmed by 8 bases and V by 3 bases; bases with no gene match: 12. CDR3 DNA sequence: TGTGCCAGCTCACCCGGTGGAGGGACAGGGGCGCGCGGCTACACCTTC. Its translation is CASSPGGGTGARGYTF.